These 9 T cell receptor beta chains came from one sample sequenced in a study of blood T cells in healthy people across ages. A second 7 to 11 cycle PCR used barcoded and J-beta primers. Each CDR3 protein gets one entry after TCRdb re-called the 5' RACE reads with MiXCR. The sample includes around 800,000 distinct CDR3 sequences, approximately 67% of them seen just once. Specimen: blood. Source of these receptors: a man aged 30-40 years in good health.

This clonotype was picked up a small number of times. This chain joins TRBV6-2 or TRBV6-3 and TRBJ2-7; 10 bases match TRBD2. Germline V lookup: CDR1 MNHEY, CDR2 SVGEGT. The V gene end was trimmed by 6 bases and the J gene end by 0 bases; junction bases not matched to a gene: 14. CDR3 length equals 18 residues. The CDR3 bases are TGTGCCAGCAGGGGATTAGCGGGGGGACCTGACATCTCCTACGAGCAGTACTTC. Translated: CASRGLAGGPDISYEQYF.

This clonotype was detected once. The chain couples TRBV6-2 or TRBV6-3 to TRBJ1-4; 8 bases agree with TRBD1. Losses at the gene ends were 4 bases for V and 5 bases for J; bases not matched to a gene: 3. This CDR3 contains 14 residues. In germline, CDR1 is MNHEY, CDR2 SVGEGT. CDR3 in amino acids: CASSWTGKNEKLFF. The CDR3 coding sequence is TGTGCCAGCAGTTGGACAGGGAAGAATGAAAAACTGTTTTTT.

The chain has TRBV2 and TRBJ2-2; possibly TRBD1 for D (5 bases). Trimming shortened V by 0 bases and J by 6 bases, and 11 bases separated the two germline ends. The germline V gene encodes CDR1 SNHLY and CDR2 FYNNEI. This CDR3 region has 15 residues. The CDR3 here is CASSEALLGPGELFF. For the CDR3, the DNA is TGTGCCAGCAGTGAAGCGCTTCTGGGGCCCGGGGAGCTGTTTTTT.

CDR3 DNA sequence: TGTGCCAGCAGCCGCGAGGGATTAGGGGAAAAACTGTTTTTT. Translated, it gives CASSREGLGEKLFF. V usage is TRBV9 and J usage is TRBJ1-4; D gene unclear. Germline assignment: CDR1 SGDLS and CDR2 YYNGEE. Deletions cut 4 bases from V and 8 bases from J, with 15 bases between. The CDR3 loop spans 14 amino acids.

The chain uses TRBV9 and TRBJ1-6; D is undetermined. This CDR3 spans 14 amino acids. Germline loops: CDR1 SGDLS, CDR2 YYNGEE. Trimming took off 4 bases at V and 7 bases at J, with 12 bases between the two ends. CDR3 nucleotides: TGTGCCAGCAGCCTCCAGACTGACAATTCACCCCTCCACTTT. Encoded protein: CASSLQTDNSPLHF.

The chain has TRBV7-2 and TRBJ1-5, with D perhaps TRBD1 (5 bases). This CDR3 spans 15 amino acids. CDR1 and CDR2 from the germline V gene are SGHTA and FQGNSA. The ends were cut back, 4 bases at V and 4 bases at J, with 14 bases in the middle. CDR3 amino acids: CASSSGPRENQPQHF. In nucleotides, the CDR3 is TGTGCCAGCAGCTCGGGACCCCGGGAGAATCAGCCCCAGCATTTT.

The rearrangement joins TRBV12-3 or TRBV12-4 to TRBJ2-7; TRBD1 agrees at 7 bases. Trimming took 8 bases from V and 3 from J; bases not matched to a gene: 13. CDR3 length: 15 amino acids. The CDR3 loop reads CASGSTGQQYYEQYF. DNA for the CDR3: TGTGCCAGCGGATCGACAGGGCAACAATACTACGAGCAGTACTTC.

CDR3 sequence: CASSLEGQITEAFF. The CDR3 coding sequence is TGTGCCAGCAGCTTAGAGGGACAGATAACTGAAGCTTTCTTT. This sequence joins TRBV7-9 and TRBJ1-1; TRBD1 agrees at 7 bases. There are 14 residues in the CDR3. Germline V gene data show CDR1 as SEHNR and CDR2 as FQNEAQ (reference sequence). Trimming cost V 1 base and J 5 bases; bases outside gene matches: 4.

The rearrangement links TRBV27 to TRBJ2-1, with 10 nucleotides matching TRBD2. The CDR3 consists of 18 residues. CDR1 is MNHEY, CDR2 SMNVEV, per germline (reference sequence). The junction had 5 bases not matched to a gene; V was cut back by 0 bases and J by 0 bases. CDR3 sequence (DNA): TGTGCCAGCAGTTTATCGGTAGCGGGGGGCCTCTCCTACAATGAGCAGTTCTTC. It translates to CASSLSVAGGLSYNEQFF.